A single sample is the source of the 5 T cell receptor beta chains below, sequenced in a study of blood T cell repertoires in COVID-19. TCRdb's table, derived via immunoSEQ multiplex PCR, lists solely in-frame clones and lacks some. The data show under 300,000 clones, with 75% to 90% seen just once and less than 2.5% held by the top ten. Sequencing was carried out using PBMCs or T cells enriched from blood (not recorded which). Source of these receptors: a woman between 50 and 59 years old who had recovered from COVID-19.

This chain uses TRBV11-3 with TRBJ2-5; D is possibly TRBD1 (6 bases). Germline CDR1 and CDR2: SGHNT and YENEEA. V shed 5 bases and J shed 3 bases, with 16 bases lying between them. This CDR3 contains 15 residues. For the CDR3, the DNA is TGTGCCAGCAGCCTTACTTTTAGGACAGAAGAGACCCAGTACTTC. It translates to CASSLTFRTEETQYF.

V gene TRBV18 combines with J gene TRBJ1-4; TRBD1 matches 8 bases. V gave up 6 bases and J gave up 8 bases; unmatched junction bases: 8. The germline V gene has CDR1 KGHSH and CDR2 LQKENI. The CDR3 totals 14 residues. This CDR3 reads CASSADRVEEKLFF. The CDR3 DNA sequence: TGTGCCAGCTCCGCGGACAGGGTGGAGGAAAAACTGTTTTTT.

This sequence joins TRBV5-1 and TRBJ2-3; a possible D gene is TRBD2 (6 bases). V was shortened by 1 base and J by 4 bases, with 13 bases between the two germline ends. Germline V lookup: CDR1 SGHRS, CDR2 YFSETQ. This CDR3 has 15 amino acids. The CDR3 region is CASSLSGSEADTQYF. Written as DNA, the CDR3 is TGCGCCAGCAGCTTGTCCGGGAGCGAAGCAGATACGCAGTATTTT.

This clone was counted ten times or more. The V and J genes are TRBV5-6 and TRBJ1-5; 12 nucleotides align to TRBD1. Germline V gene data show CDR1 as SGHDT and CDR2 as YYEEEE. The CDR3 has 15 residues. The J segment lost 6 bases and the V segment lost 4 bases, leaving 5 bases of the junction unmatched. The CDR3 nucleotides are TGTGCCAGCAGCGCCTGGGACAGGGGGCCTCAGCCCCAGCATTTT. Translated, it gives CASSAWDRGPQPQHF.

This sequence joins TRBV2 and TRBJ1-5; 8 bases map to TRBD1. The V gene end was trimmed by 8 bases and the J gene end by 5 bases; junction bases not matched to a gene: 8. This CDR3 is built from 14 residues. CDR1 is SNHLY and CDR2 is FYNNEI in the germline V gene. CDR3 protein: CASAGQGGHQPQHF. The CDR3 DNA sequence: TGTGCCAGCGCCGGACAGGGTGGCCATCAGCCCCAGCATTTT.